A single sample gave rise to the 21 T cell receptor beta chains below, sequenced in a study of T cell changes during pregnancy in multiple sclerosis. Sequencing was performed with immunoSEQ multiplex PCR; in TCRdb, only in-frame clones are kept and a portion is missing. The sample contains 40,000 to 45,000 clones, 91% of which appear only once. Source: CD4+ T cells from peripheral blood mononuclear cells, taken before pregnancy. Receptor source: a female donor with multiple sclerosis, enrolled in a pregnancy study.

This clone was seen a few times. The chain couples TRBV2 to TRBJ1-6; 8 bases line up with TRBD1. CDR3 size: 17 residues. CDR1 is SNHLY, CDR2 FYNNEI, per germline. With 6 bases clipped from V and 9 bases from J, the junction kept 16 bases outside the gene matches. This chain's CDR3 is CASSTAGQGSMGSPLHF. As DNA, the CDR3 is TGTGCCAGCAGCACTGCCGGACAGGGTAGTATGGGTTCACCCCTCCACTTT.

This clone showed up just once. The V gene is TRBV7-2, the J gene TRBJ1-2, with D possibly being TRBD1 (5 bases). Germline-derived CDR1 and CDR2 are SGHTA and FQGNSA. This CDR3 spans 14 amino acids. V lost 5 bases, J lost 2 bases, and 12 bases lay in between. CDR3 amino acids: CASSRGGGNYGYTF. As DNA, the CDR3 is TGTGCCAGCAGCCGCGGTGGGGGGAACTATGGCTACACCTTC.

The chain combines TRBV7-3 with TRBJ2-1; 10 nucleotides match TRBD2. V shed 2 bases and J 7 bases; nucleotides not matched to a gene: 2. Germline values: CDR1 SGHTA, CDR2 FQGTGA. CDR3 size: 14 residues. CDR3 loop: CASSLLAGVNEQFF. The CDR3 region has the DNA TGTGCCAGCAGCTTACTAGCGGGGGTGAATGAGCAGTTCTTC.

This clone was recorded only once. V is TRBV4-1 and J is TRBJ1-5; tentative D call: TRBD1 (5 bases). The V gene lost 0 bases and the J gene lost 2 bases, with 11 bases spanning the gap. Germline CDR1 reads MGHRA; CDR2 reads YSYEKL. CDR3 length: 16 residues. Here the CDR3 reads CASSQDRGIGNQPQHF. CDR3 sequence (DNA): TGCGCCAGCAGCCAAGATCGGGGGATCGGCAATCAGCCCCAGCATTTT.

The chain carries TRBV5-1 and TRBJ1-1, with 7 nucleotides matching TRBD1. The CDR3 has 14 residues. Germline V gene lookup returns CDR1 SGHRS and CDR2 YFSETQ. V was clipped by 4 bases and J by 1 base; unmatched bases: 4. Here the CDR3 reads CASSTNRGNTEAFF. DNA of the CDR3: TGCGCCAGCAGCACCAACAGGGGGAACACTGAAGCTTTCTTT.

The chain couples TRBV7-2 to TRBJ1-2; TRBD1 might be the D (5 bases). In germline, CDR1 is SGHTA, CDR2 FQGNSA. V was trimmed by 11 bases and J by 3 bases, leaving 19 bases between them. The CDR3 loop spans 14 amino acids. As DNA, the CDR3 is TGTGCCCTACGGCGAGGAAGGGGATACTATGGCTACACCTTC. Its protein is CALRRGRGYYGYTF.

The chain combines TRBV5-8 with TRBJ1-1, with a tentative D call TRBD1 (5 bases). Trimming shortened V by 4 bases and J by 5 bases, and 15 bases separated the two germline ends. The CDR3 has 14 amino acids. CDR1 and CDR2 (germline): SGHTS, YDEGEE. CDR3 bases: TGTGCCAGCAGCCTGGGGGGAGGATGGACTGAAGCTTTCTTT. It specifies CASSLGGGWTEAFF. The complete variable domain, with remaining parts taken from reference TRBV5-8 and TRBJ1-1, reads EAGVTQSPTHLIKTRGQQATLRCSPISGHTSVYWYQQALGLGLQFLLWYDEGEERNRGNFPPRFSGRQFPNYSSELNVNALELEDSALYLCASSLGGGWTEAFFGQGTRLTVV.

A word on this clone: This sample also contains other DNA sequences that code for the same CDR3. This chain links TRBV2 with TRBJ2-3, with TRBD1 identical over 9 bases. This CDR3 comprises 15 residues. Germline values: CDR1 SNHLY, CDR2 FYNNEI. Trimming removed 5 bases from V and 6 bases from J; junction bases left unmatched: 9. CDR3 residues: CASSRDRAVTDTQYF. CDR3 DNA: TGTGCCAGCAGTCGGGACAGGGCGGTCACGGATACGCAGTATTTT.

This clone was recorded only once. V gene TRBV4-2 combines with J gene TRBJ2-1; 12 bases match TRBD2. Germline loops: CDR1 LGHNA, CDR2 YNFKEQ. V lost 1 base and J lost 7; bases outside the gene matches: 8. The CDR3 covers 17 residues. The CDR3 region is CASSQGTSGALGNEQFF. CDR3 coding DNA: TGTGCCAGCAGCCAAGGGACTAGCGGGGCCCTGGGGAATGAGCAGTTCTTC.

V gene TRBV19 combines with J gene TRBJ1-4; the match to TRBD1 covers 9 bases. The germline V gene encodes CDR1 LNHDA and CDR2 SQIVND (reference sequence). The CDR3 is made up of 14 amino acids. Losses at the gene ends were 6 bases for V and 8 bases for J; bases not matched to a gene: 7. The CDR3 nucleotides are TGTGCCAGTAGGTGGACAGGGGACGGGGAAAAACTGTTTTTT. Translated, it gives CASRWTGDGEKLFF.

The chain employs TRBV6-6 and TRBJ2-7; D might be TRBD2 (6 bases). The CDR3 is 13 residues long. V was clipped by 6 bases and J by 9 bases, with 18 bases between them. The germline V gene encodes CDR1 MNHNY and CDR2 SVGAGI (reference sequence). The CDR3 loop reads CASRDSETRVQYF. The CDR3 DNA reads TGTGCCAGCAGGGACTCCGAGACTAGGGTGCAGTACTTC.

The CDR3 DNA reads as TGTGCCAGCAGCTTAGTCGGACAGGGCGTCTTTAACTATGGCTACACCTTC. Translating it yields CASSLVGQGVFNYGYTF. The V call is TRBV7-2, the J call TRBJ1-2; 8 nucleotides align to TRBD1. Germline V gene data show CDR1 as SGHTA and CDR2 as FQGNSA. The trim removed 1 base at V and 1 base at J, leaving 8 bases unmatched. The CDR3 has 17 residues.

This sequence joins TRBV7-2 and TRBJ2-2; D gene unclear. The V end lost 7 bases, the J end lost 8 bases, and 11 bases lay between the germline ends. Germline loops: CDR1 SGHTA, CDR2 FQGNSA. The length of the CDR3 is 12 residues. The CDR3 is CASTLLTGELFF. The DNA of the CDR3 is TGTGCCAGCACCCTATTGACAGGGGAGCTGTTTTTT.

The CDR3 region has the DNA TGCGCCAGCAGCTTGGCGGGTCTGAGGGGGCGGCAAGGTACCGGGGAGCTGTTTTTT. This translates into CASSLAGLRGRQGTGELFF. This sequence joins TRBV5-1 and TRBJ2-2; 7 positions match TRBD1. The CDR3 is 19 amino acids. The J segment lost 5 bases and the V segment lost 0 bases, leaving 16 bases of the junction unmatched. Germline assignment: CDR1 SGHRS and CDR2 YFSETQ.

This CDR3 is CAIRWGLAGTYEQYF. In DNA, the CDR3 is TGTGCCATCAGGTGGGGACTAGCGGGGACCTACGAGCAGTACTTC. This chain links TRBV10-3 with TRBJ2-7; 13 nucleotides match TRBD2. Germline V gene data show CDR1 as ENHRY and CDR2 as SYGVKD. The CDR3 totals 15 residues. The ends lost 6 bases at V and 2 bases at J; junction bases unmatched: 4.

The gene calls are TRBV7-2 and TRBJ1-1, with 9 nucleotides matching TRBD1. V was pared by 1 base and J by 4 bases, with 10 bases of the junction left unmatched. The CDR3 spans 17 residues. Germline V lookup: CDR1 SGHTA, CDR2 FQGNSA. CDR3 DNA sequence: TGTGCCAGCAGCTTAGTCGGGACAGGGAGGGGAGTCACTGAAGCTTTCTTT. This gives the protein CASSLVGTGRGVTEAFF.

The gene calls are TRBV11-2 and TRBJ2-1; perhaps TRBD2 as D (6 bases). Germline assignment: CDR1 SGHAT and CDR2 FQNNGV. V was pared by 4 bases and J by 7 bases, with 14 bases between. The CDR3 sequence is 14 residues long. The CDR3 region is CASSSVAGRNEQFF. The CDR3 DNA is TGTGCCAGCAGCTCCGTTGCGGGGAGGAATGAGCAGTTCTTC.

This chain uses TRBV27 with TRBJ2-7, with 7 bases fitting TRBD1. Germline-derived CDR1 and CDR2 are MNHEY and SMNVEV (reference sequence). The trim removed 6 bases at V and 3 bases at J, leaving 11 bases unmatched. This CDR3 spans 15 amino acids. In nucleotides, the CDR3 is TGTGCCAGCAGGACCCTAGGACAGGCTAACTACGAGCAGTACTTC. Protein sequence: CASRTLGQANYEQYF.

V usage is TRBV19 and J usage is TRBJ1-4; 7 bases map to TRBD1. Losses at the gene ends were 10 bases for V and 0 bases for J; bases not matched to a gene: 14. Per germline, CDR1 LNHDA and CDR2 SQIVND (reference sequence). The CDR3 is 17 amino acids. This chain's CDR3 is CAISRGTGAPTNEKLFF. In DNA, the CDR3 is TGTGCCATTTCCCGAGGAACAGGGGCCCCAACTAATGAAAAACTGTTTTTT.

This clone was detected only once. CDR3 residues: CSVAAGRNSPLHF. The CDR3 DNA reads TGCAGCGTTGCGGCGGGACGAAATTCACCCCTCCACTTT. The chain uses TRBV29-1 and TRBJ1-6, with D possibly matching TRBD1 (5 bases). The germline V gene encodes CDR1 SQVTM and CDR2 ANQGSEA. The V end lost 4 bases, the J end lost 7 bases, and 11 bases lay between the germline ends. This CDR3 has 13 amino acids.

The chain uses TRBV6-1 and TRBJ1-2, with 7 bases that match TRBD1. This CDR3 has 14 residues. With 7 bases clipped from V and 4 bases from J, the junction kept 9 bases outside the gene matches. Germline V gives CDR1 MNHNS, CDR2 SASEGT. In nucleotides, the CDR3 is TGTGCCAGCATTTCCACAGGGGTTTTCTATGGCTACACCTTC. Protein sequence: CASISTGVFYGYTF.